This T cell receptor beta chain was identified during a study of siplizumab effects on memory and regulatory T cells. Study findings and constraints: No naive or memory phenotype could be assigned to roughly 75-97% of proliferating clones. Alloreactive clones mapping to unstimulated subsets formed only a minor fraction.

The CDR3 covers 15 residues. Looked up from germline, CDR1 is SGHRS and CDR2 is YFSETQ. V trimming: 0 bases; J trimming: 7 bases; junction bases outside the gene matches: 6. Comment on this clone: Its matching antigen is unknown.

TCR templates numbering 90,000 to 100,000 were assayed per sample. Produced via immunoSEQ multiplex PCR; TCRdb's table is partial and in-frame only. The table has 85,000 to 130,000 clones, 85% to 95% seen once; the top ten hold under 0.7%. This TCR derives from a human donor in good health. Input material: Tregs sorted from blood. The chain is built from TRBV5-1 and TRBJ2-2; 7 bases line up with TRBD1. Here the CDR3 DNA reads TGCGCCAGCAGCTTGGGACACCAGGGGGACGGGGAGCTGTTTTTT. It yields the protein CASSLGHQGDGELFF.